The next 24 T cell receptor beta chains were all read from a single sample in a study of beta chain features in type 1 diabetes. What was sequenced were expressed TCRB transcripts, since all of the isolated RNA had been reverse transcribed. The assay was immunoSEQ multiplex PCR, and TCRdb's table has in-frame clones only and misses some. The table shows 970,000 or so clones, with roughly 15% occurring only once. Material: naive CD4+ T cells from blood. The receptors were sampled from a woman aged 18-29 years in good health.

The J gene is TRBJ1-5, the V gene TRBV28; D may be TRBD1 (5 bases). Germline CDR1 reads MDHEN; CDR2 reads SYDVKM. Trimming stripped 9 bases from V and 9 bases from J, with 27 bases between. The CDR3 runs to 16 residues. CDR3: CASRPNGVPGTLPQHF. CDR3 DNA sequence: TGTGCCAGTCGGCCGAACGGGGTACCAGGGACTTTGCCCCAGCATTTT.

This clone was seen more than once but under ten times. The chain couples TRBV7-8 to TRBJ1-5; no clear D. The V gene lost 0 bases and the J gene lost 7 bases, with 13 bases spanning the gap. CDR1 SGHVS and CDR2 FQNEAQ come from the germline V gene. CDR3 size: 15 residues. CDR3 loop: CASSLAGKGWQPQHF. The CDR3 coding sequence is TGTGCCAGCAGCTTAGCGGGGAAGGGCTGGCAGCCCCAGCATTTT.

In this sample, this clone turned up once. The chain links TRBV7-9 to TRBJ1-1; 10 bases are a match to TRBD1. The CDR3 totals 13 residues. V dropped 5 bases and J dropped 4; count of bases not matched to a gene: 1. The germline gives CDR1 SEHNR, CDR2 FQNEAQ (reference sequence). The CDR3 DNA reads TGTGCCAGCAGCAGACAGGGGGCCACTGAAGCTTTCTTT. Protein product: CASSRQGATEAFF.

The rearrangement joins TRBV28 to TRBJ1-1, with no clear D. Trimming stripped 4 bases from V and 2 bases from J, with 8 bases between. This CDR3 contains 13 residues. CDR1 is MDHEN and CDR2 is SYDVKM in the germline V gene. In DNA, the CDR3 is TGTGCCAGCAGTTCCGGGCCTAACACTGAAGCTTTCTTT. Protein: CASSSGPNTEAFF.

This clone was picked up a small number of times. The chain recombines TRBV18 with TRBJ1-5; 8 bases match TRBD1. The length of the CDR3 is 15 residues. Germline loops: CDR1 KGHSH, CDR2 LQKENI. Trimming removed 6 bases from V and 6 bases from J; junction bases left unmatched: 10. As DNA, the CDR3 is TGTGCCAGCTCCGGACAGGGTTTCTCAGGTCAGCCCCAGCATTTT. Translating gives CASSGQGFSGQPQHF.

This clone has only a few counts. This chain joins TRBV27 and TRBJ2-7; 11 bases are a match to TRBD2. This CDR3 is built from 14 residues. Germline values: CDR1 MNHEY, CDR2 SMNVEV (reference sequence). V lost 6 bases to trimming and J lost 4 bases; unmatched junction nucleotides: 5. The DNA for the CDR3 is TGTGCCAGCAGGTTAGCGGGAGGGGTATACGAGCAGTACTTC. It encodes CASRLAGGVYEQYF.

This chain links TRBV28 with TRBJ1-2, with 9 bases lining up with TRBD1. Germline CDR1 reads MDHEN; CDR2 reads SYDVKM. The length of the CDR3 is 15 residues. Unmatched junction bases numbered 10, after V lost 6 bases and J lost 5 bases. CDR3 sequence reads: CASSSSGQGMYGYTF. The CDR3, as DNA: TGTGCCAGCAGCTCCTCGGGACAGGGAATGTATGGCTACACCTTC.

V and J are TRBV29-1 and TRBJ2-5; TRBD1 aligns across 7 bases. The CDR3 has 14 residues. The V segment lost 7 bases and the J segment 4 bases; nucleotides outside the gene matches: 12. CDR1 SQVTM and CDR2 ANQGSEA come from the germline V gene. The CDR3 is CSGTWDSVGETQYF. DNA for the CDR3: TGCAGCGGAACATGGGACAGCGTTGGAGAGACCCAGTACTTC.

Only a few counts were recorded for this clone. The rearrangement uses TRBV7-9 and TRBJ2-3; D is unclear. Germline values: CDR1 SEHNR, CDR2 FQNEAQ (reference sequence). This CDR3 contains 14 residues. V dropped 7 bases and J dropped 10 bases, with 21 bases sitting between them. The CDR3 region is CASNPAAGPRAQYF. The CDR3 region has the DNA TGTGCCAGCAACCCGGCAGCCGGTCCCCGGGCGCAGTATTTT.

This clone was observed a few times. This chain connects TRBV7-2 to TRBJ2-7; a possible D gene is TRBD2 (6 bases). Looked up from germline, CDR1 is SGHTA and CDR2 is FQGNSA. The CDR3 length is 14 residues. V lost 5 bases and J lost 6, with 17 bases in between. The CDR3 bases are TGTGCCAGCAGCACGCCGGGACTCCCGTCCGAGCAGTACTTC. This codes for CASSTPGLPSEQYF.

The CDR3 DNA reads TGTGCCAGCTCACCACCGAGATTTAGAGGACAGGGGTGGATTGAGCAGTTCTTC. This gives the protein CASSPPRFRGQGWIEQFF. V and J are TRBV18 and TRBJ2-1; 9 bases match TRBD1. Germline V gene data show CDR1 as KGHSH and CDR2 as LQKENI. This CDR3 is built from 18 residues. V dropped 0 bases and J dropped 9; count of bases not matched to a gene: 15.

J is TRBJ2-3 and V is TRBV7-3, with 7 bases aligning to TRBD2. The trim removed 5 bases at V and 2 bases at J, leaving 13 bases unmatched. Germline CDR1 is SGHTA and CDR2 is FQGTGA. The CDR3 totals 17 residues. The CDR3 nucleotides are TGTGCCAGCAGCCCCCAAACCTCTAGCGGAAACACAGATACGCAGTATTTT. It codes for CASSPQTSSGNTDTQYF.

This clone has just a few counts. The chain uses TRBV10-3 and TRBJ1-5; possibly TRBD1 for D (6 bases). The CDR3 runs 13 residues. Trimming left V 6 bases short and J 3 bases short, with 9 bases between. Per the germline V gene, CDR1 is ENHRY and CDR2 is SYGVKD. CDR3 nucleotide sequence: TGTGCCATCAGAAGGGACAACAATCAGCCCCAGCATTTT. The encoded protein is CAIRRDNNQPQHF.

V is TRBV4-1 and J is TRBJ2-7; D gene uncertain. V was shortened by 4 bases and J by 1 base, with 5 bases between the two germline ends. Germline CDR1 is MGHRA and CDR2 is YSYEKL. The CDR3 runs 12 residues. In nucleotides, the CDR3 is TGCGCCAGCAGCCGAATGTCCTACGAGCAGTACTTC. This codes for CASSRMSYEQYF.

CDR3 amino acids: CASSSRRLAAQETQYF. For the CDR3, the DNA is TGTGCCAGCAGTTCGCGCCGACTAGCGGCTCAAGAGACCCAGTACTTC. The chain joins TRBV6-5 to TRBJ2-5; 9 bases map to TRBD2. From germline, CDR1 is MNHEY and CDR2 SVGAGI. The CDR3 is made up of 16 amino acids. Trimming cost V 4 bases and J 2 bases; bases outside gene matches: 8.

This clone has a handful of counts. The J gene is TRBJ2-1, the V gene TRBV10-3; TRBD2 aligns across 8 bases. Germline V lookup: CDR1 ENHRY, CDR2 SYGVKD. V shed 2 bases, J shed 7 bases, and the junction held 1 base outside the gene matches. The CDR3 is 13 residues long. CDR3 nucleotide sequence: TGTGCCATCAGTGAGGGCGGGAGGAATGAGCAGTTCTTC. Protein sequence: CAISEGGRNEQFF.

This sequence joins TRBV2 and TRBJ2-2; 7 bases map to TRBD1. Germline trimming cut 8 bases from V and 4 bases from J; bases unmatched to any gene: 10. The CDR3 runs to 15 residues. Germline CDR1 is SNHLY and CDR2 is FYNNEI. In DNA, the CDR3 is TGTGCCAGCTCCCAGGACAGGCCTACCACCGGGGAGCTGTTTTTT. Its protein product is CASSQDRPTTGELFF.

A few counts support this clone. This chain links TRBV10-3 with TRBJ2-7; 10 bases are shared with TRBD1. The CDR3 is 14 residues long. Germline CDR1 reads ENHRY; CDR2 reads SYGVKD. Unmatched junction bases numbered 6, after V lost 4 bases and J lost 6 bases. CDR3 coding DNA: TGTGCCATCAGTGGTGGACAGGGGGGCTCCGAGCAGTACTTC. Translated: CAISGGQGGSEQYF.

This clone was seen more than once but under ten times. This sequence joins TRBV7-9 and TRBJ1-1; D is uncertain. Trimming pared 0 bases from V and 1 base from J, leaving 9 bases between. The CDR3 runs 15 residues. Per the germline V gene, CDR1 is SEHNR and CDR2 is FQNEAQ (reference sequence). The CDR3 protein is CASSLAERTNTEAFF. In nucleotides, the CDR3 is TGTGCCAGCAGCTTAGCAGAGCGGACGAACACTGAAGCTTTCTTT.

Remarks on this clone: The sample holds other DNA sequences that translate to the same CDR3. The chain is built from TRBV18 and TRBJ2-5; no clear D. The CDR3 runs to 13 residues. Germline CDR1 KGHSH, CDR2 LQKENI. Trimming took off 3 bases at V and 1 base at J, with 6 bases between the two ends. This chain's CDR3 is CASSPDLQETQYF. CDR3 sequence (DNA): TGTGCCAGCTCACCCGATCTCCAAGAGACCCAGTACTTC.

This clone was recorded a few times. This chain connects TRBV6-1 to TRBJ1-1; maybe TRBD1 (5 bases). V lost 9 bases and J lost 4, with 18 bases in between. CDR3 length equals 14 residues. Germline V CDR1 and CDR2: MNHNS, SASEGT. The CDR3 nucleotides are TGTGCCAGTGGGTCCGCGGGGGGTCTCACTGAAGCTTTCTTT. Its protein is CASGSAGGLTEAFF.

This clone has just a few counts. The CDR3: CAWAAYRTDTQYF. CDR3 DNA: TGTGCCTGGGCGGCCTACAGAACAGATACGCAGTATTTT. The rearrangement joins TRBV7-8 to TRBJ2-3; no clear D gene. CDR3 length: 13 residues. With 11 bases removed from V and 3 bases from J, the gap between germline ends came to 15 bases. Looked up from germline, CDR1 is SGHVS and CDR2 is FQNEAQ.

V usage is TRBV5-1 and J usage is TRBJ2-2, with D perhaps matching TRBD1 (6 bases). The CDR3 loop spans 15 amino acids. CDR1 SGHRS and CDR2 YFSETQ come from the germline V gene. V was shortened by 4 bases and J by 5 bases, with 15 bases between the two germline ends. The CDR3, as DNA: TGCGCCAGCAGCGTGTTGGGGGCTCGGACCGGGGAGCTGTTTTTT. It is translated as CASSVLGARTGELFF.

V usage is TRBV6-1 and J usage is TRBJ1-6; TRBD1 matches at 7 bases. Germline V CDR1 and CDR2: MNHNS, SASEGT. CDR3 size: 15 residues. Trimming cost V 8 bases and J 13 bases; bases outside gene matches: 17. CDR3 bases: TGTGCCAGCGGAAGTATCGGGACAGATTACGCTCCCCTCCACTTT. Its translation: CASGSIGTDYAPLHF.